This TCR beta chain was obtained from a study of response to subunit inactivated influenza vaccine. Findings of the study overall: The authors proposed limited new T cell recruitment per seasonal influenza vaccination.

TCRdb passed the RT-PCR reads through MiXCR, listing each CDR3 protein once. Of 280,000 or so distinct CDR3 sequences in the sample, 20% to 25% were seen once. This clonotype was counted at least ten times. Antigen unknown. Trimming left V 5 bases short and J 8 bases short, with 9 bases between. The CDR3 runs 11 residues. The sequences come from PBMCs from blood, collected about 19 months after vaccination. The chain couples TRBV12-3 or TRBV12-4 to TRBJ1-2; TRBD1 is a possible D gene (6 bases). The TCR was taken from a man aged 50 to 75 who received an inactivated influenza vaccine. CDR3 sequence (DNA): TGTGCCAGCAGTAAGGGGGGCGGCTACACCTTC. Its protein is CASSKGGGYTF.